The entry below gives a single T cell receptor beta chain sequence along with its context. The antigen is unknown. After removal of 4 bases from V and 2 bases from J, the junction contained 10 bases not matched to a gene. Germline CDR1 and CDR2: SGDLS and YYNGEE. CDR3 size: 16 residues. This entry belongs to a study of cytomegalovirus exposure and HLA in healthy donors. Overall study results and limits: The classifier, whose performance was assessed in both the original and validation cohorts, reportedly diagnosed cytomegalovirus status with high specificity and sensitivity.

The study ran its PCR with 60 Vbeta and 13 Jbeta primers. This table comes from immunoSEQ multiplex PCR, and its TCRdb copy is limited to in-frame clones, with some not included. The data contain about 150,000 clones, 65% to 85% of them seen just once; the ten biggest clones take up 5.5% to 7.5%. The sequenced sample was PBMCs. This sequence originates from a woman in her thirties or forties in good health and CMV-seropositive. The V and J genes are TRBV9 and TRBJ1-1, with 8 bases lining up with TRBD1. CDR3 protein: CASSPRRQGINTEAFF. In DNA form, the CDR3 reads TGTGCCAGCAGCCCCCGGCGACAGGGGATCAACACTGAAGCTTTCTTT.